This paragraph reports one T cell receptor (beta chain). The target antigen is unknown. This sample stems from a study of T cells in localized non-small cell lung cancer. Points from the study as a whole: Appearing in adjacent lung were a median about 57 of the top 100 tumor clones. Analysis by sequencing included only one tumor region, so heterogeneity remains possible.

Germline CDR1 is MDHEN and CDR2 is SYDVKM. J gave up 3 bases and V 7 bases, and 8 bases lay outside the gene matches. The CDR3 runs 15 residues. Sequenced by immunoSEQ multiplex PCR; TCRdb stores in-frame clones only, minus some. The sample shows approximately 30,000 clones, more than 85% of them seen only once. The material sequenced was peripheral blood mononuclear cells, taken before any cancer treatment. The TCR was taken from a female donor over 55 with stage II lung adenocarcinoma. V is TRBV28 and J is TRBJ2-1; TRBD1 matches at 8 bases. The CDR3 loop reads CASKRQGTNYNEQFF. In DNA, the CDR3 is TGTGCCAGCAAAAGACAGGGGACGAACTACAATGAGCAGTTCTTC. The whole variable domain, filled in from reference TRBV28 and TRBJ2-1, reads DVKVTQSSRYLVKRTGEKVFLECVQDMDHENMFWYRQDPGLGLRLIYFSYDVKMKEKGDIPEGYSVSREKKERFSLILESASTNQTSMYLCASKRQGTNYNEQFFGPGTRLTVL.